Shown below are 25 T cell receptor beta chains from a single sample sequenced in a study of T-cell memory formation after mild COVID-19. MiXCR, applied by TCRdb to the 5' RACE reads, yields one record per CDR3 protein. The table shows about 250,000 distinct CDR3 sequences, with roughly 15% occurring only once. The sequencing input was PBMCs or a T cell subset sorted from them (not recorded which). All receptors derive from an adult woman who had mild COVID-19 (a few samples of this study predate the infection). Cell type and time point are not known.

This clonotype has a handful of counts. The chain recombines TRBV18 with TRBJ2-5; D is uncertain. Germline CDR1 reads KGHSH; CDR2 reads LQKENI. This CDR3 is built from 15 residues. V was shortened by 0 bases and J by 1 base, with 9 bases between the two germline ends. For the CDR3, the DNA is TGTGCCAGCTCACCACCGGGTCGGTCCCAAGAGACCCAGTACTTC. Translated: CASSPPGRSQETQYF.

The chain uses TRBV7-2 and TRBJ2-1; D possibly uses TRBD1 or TRBD2 (5 bases each). The CDR3 totals 15 residues. Germline values: CDR1 SGHTA, CDR2 FQGNSA. V lost 1 base to trimming and J lost 8 bases, with 15 bases between them. The chain's CDR3 is CASSLGGYPKDEQFF. DNA of the CDR3: TGTGCCAGCAGCTTAGGGGGGTACCCAAAGGATGAGCAGTTCTTC.

This clonotype was detected ten times or more. This CDR3 is CSARTGTTYEQYF. Here the CDR3 DNA reads TGCAGTGCTAGAACCGGGACAACCTACGAGCAGTACTTC. V is TRBV20-1 and J is TRBJ2-7; TRBD1 might be the D (6 bases). Trimming took off 2 bases at V and 2 bases at J, with 10 bases between the two ends. CDR1 is DFQATT and CDR2 is SNEGSKA in the germline V gene (reference sequence). The CDR3 is made up of 13 amino acids.

This clonotype has a handful of counts. The chain is built from TRBV10-3 and TRBJ1-1; D is unresolved. CDR1 and CDR2 from the germline V gene are ENHRY and SYGVKD. The V and J ends lost 10 bases and 4 bases respectively, with 10 bases between them. The length of the CDR3 is 11 residues. CDR3 DNA: TGTGCCACCGAGGGAGTCACTGAAGCTTTCTTT. Translation: CATEGVTEAFF.

The chain combines TRBV20-1 with TRBJ2-1; D call uncertain. Germline CDR1 DFQATT, CDR2 SNEGSKA (reference sequence). This CDR3 spans 13 amino acids. V was shortened by 5 bases and J by 6 bases, with 14 bases between the two germline ends. The CDR3 here is CSAALFKGNEQFF. The DNA of the CDR3 is TGCAGTGCTGCCCTCTTCAAGGGCAATGAGCAGTTCTTC.

This chain joins TRBV12-3 or TRBV12-4 and TRBJ1-6; no clear D gene. The V and J ends lost 9 bases and 6 bases respectively, with 15 bases between them. The CDR3 runs to 14 residues. Written as DNA, the CDR3 is TGTGCCAGTCGGCGAGAGGTTTTTAATTCACCCCTCCACTTT. As protein: CASRREVFNSPLHF.

CDR3 bases: TGTGCCAGCAGTGAAAGGGGTAATGAGCAGTTCTTC. Protein sequence: CASSERGNEQFF. This chain joins TRBV2 and TRBJ2-1; TRBD1 is a possible D gene (5 bases). CDR3 length equals 12 residues. V was cut by 2 bases and J by 7 bases, with 6 bases left in between. Germline CDR1 is SNHLY and CDR2 is FYNNEI. The whole variable domain, remainder taken from reference TRBV2 and TRBJ2-1, is EPEVTQTPSHQVTQMGQEVILRCVPISNHLYFYWYRQILGQKVEFLVSFYNNEISEKSEIFDDQFSVERPDGSNFTLKIRSTKLEDSAMYFCASSERGNEQFFGPGTRLTVL.

This clonotype was counted a few times. The chain joins TRBV6-6 to TRBJ1-1; D is unresolved. The ends were cut back, 0 bases at V and 0 bases at J, with 23 bases in the middle. Germline CDR1 MNHNY, CDR2 SVGAGI (reference sequence). This CDR3 spans 20 amino acids. CDR3 residues: CASSYSRPLSSLIMNTEAFF. As DNA, the CDR3 is TGTGCCAGCAGTTACTCGCGTCCTTTGTCCAGCCTCATTATGAACACTGAAGCTTTCTTT.

The chain combines TRBV19 with TRBJ2-3, with 12 bases lining up with TRBD2. The V segment lost 7 bases and the J segment 5 bases; nucleotides outside the gene matches: 10. The length of the CDR3 is 16 residues. Germline CDR1 is LNHDA and CDR2 is SQIVND (reference sequence). CDR3 bases: TGTGCCAGTACCGATCGACTAGCGGGAGATAGAGATACGCAGTATTTT. Translating it yields CASTDRLAGDRDTQYF.

This clonotype was detected many times. The rearrangement joins TRBV11-1 to TRBJ2-7; 7 bases fit TRBD2. The CDR3 has 17 residues. Trimming at V came to 4 bases and at J to 2 bases, leaving 14 bases not matched to a gene. CDR1 and CDR2 from the germline V gene are SGHAT and FQDESV (reference sequence). The CDR3 DNA is TGTGCCAGCAGCTGGCTTTCGGGGGGACCTTCGGCCTACGAGCAGTACTTC. It specifies CASSWLSGGPSAYEQYF.

The V and J genes are TRBV24-1 and TRBJ2-1, with 14 bases identical to TRBD2. The CDR3 totals 16 residues. The V segment lost 4 bases and the J segment 9 bases; nucleotides outside the gene matches: 7. Germline CDR1 and CDR2: KGHDR and SFDVKD. The CDR3 reads CATSDWTSGRSSEQFF. The CDR3 DNA reads as TGTGCCACCAGTGACTGGACTAGCGGGAGGTCAAGTGAGCAGTTCTTC.

V is TRBV12-3 or TRBV12-4 and J is TRBJ2-5, with D possibly being TRBD2 (5 bases). This CDR3 spans 13 amino acids. The V end lost 3 bases, the J end lost 5 bases, and 10 bases lay between the germline ends. CDR3 loop: CASSFNERETQYF. The DNA of the CDR3 is TGTGCCAGCAGTTTTAACGAGCGGGAGACCCAGTACTTC.

The rearrangement links TRBV4-1 to TRBJ2-1; 8 bases are a match to TRBD2. V was clipped by 1 base and J by 5 bases; unmatched bases: 7. Per the germline V gene, CDR1 is MGHRA and CDR2 is YSYEKL. The CDR3 totals 16 residues. CDR3: CASSQGTGGLNNEQFF. The CDR3 DNA sequence: TGCGCCAGCAGCCAAGGGACGGGGGGGCTAAACAATGAGCAGTTCTTC.

This sequence joins TRBV12-3 or TRBV12-4 and TRBJ1-1; TRBD1 might be the D (6 bases). CDR3 length: 15 amino acids. Trimming took off 7 bases at V and 1 base at J, with 16 bases between the two ends. The CDR3 nucleotides read TGTGCCAGCAATCCCAACCAGGGGTCGAACACTGAAGCTTTCTTT. This encodes CASNPNQGSNTEAFF.

This chain joins TRBV12-3 or TRBV12-4 and TRBJ1-1, with unresolved D. V lost 2 bases and J lost 4, with 8 bases in between. This CDR3 region has 13 residues. The CDR3: CASSLNQATEAFF. In nucleotides, the CDR3 is TGTGCCAGCAGTTTAAACCAAGCCACTGAAGCTTTCTTT.

This clonotype appeared a few times. The V call is TRBV12-3 or TRBV12-4, the J call TRBJ2-7, with 9 bases identical to TRBD1. This CDR3 comprises 16 residues. J lost 5 bases, V lost 5 bases, and 13 bases had no gene match. The CDR3 region has the DNA TGTGCCAGCAGTAGCACACCGGGACAGGGTGATCACGAGCAGTACTTC. Its translation is CASSSTPGQGDHEQYF.

The chain has TRBV20-1 and TRBJ2-3; D is unresolved. Trimming left V 0 bases short and J 5 bases short, with 12 bases between. Looked up from germline, CDR1 is DFQATT and CDR2 is SNEGSKA (reference sequence). The CDR3 has 14 residues. The CDR3 protein is CSARDPYRLDTQYF. The CDR3 coding sequence is TGCAGTGCTAGAGACCCGTACCGCCTAGATACGCAGTATTTT.

This clonotype was seen many times. The J gene is TRBJ2-1, the V gene TRBV7-2, with TRBD2 matching 7 bases. The CDR3 extends over 14 amino acids. Germline CDR1 and CDR2: SGHTA and FQGNSA. V lost 5 bases to trimming and J lost 7 bases; unmatched junction nucleotides: 8. The CDR3 coding sequence is TGTGCCAGCAGCCTCAGACTAGCTGGTAATGAGCAGTTCTTC. It translates to CASSLRLAGNEQFF.

A few counts support this clonotype. The chain joins TRBV7-3 to TRBJ2-3; tentatively, D is TRBD1 (5 bases). The CDR3 spans 15 residues. Trimming shortened V by 4 bases and J by 2 bases, and 13 bases separated the two germline ends. Germline lookup yields CDR1 SGHTA and CDR2 FQGTGA. CDR3 in DNA: TGTGCCAGCAGCTCTAAAGGGGATCCCACAGATACGCAGTATTTT. Its translation: CASSSKGDPTDTQYF.

This clonotype turned up a few times. V and J are TRBV28 and TRBJ2-7, with 12 bases identical to TRBD1. CDR3 length: 16 amino acids. The V gene end was trimmed by 5 bases and the J gene end by 3 bases; junction bases not matched to a gene: 8. Germline CDR1 is MDHEN and CDR2 is SYDVKM. In nucleotides, the CDR3 is TGTGCCAGCAGTCCCACGGGACAGGGGGCTCTCTACGAGCAGTACTTC. It specifies CASSPTGQGALYEQYF.

This clonotype turned up a few times. This rearrangement joins TRBV20-1 to TRBJ2-2; unclear D gene. Germline V gives CDR1 DFQATT, CDR2 SNEGSKA (reference sequence). The CDR3 contains 17 residues. V lost 0 bases and J 0 bases, leaving 14 bases between the germline ends. CDR3 nucleotides: TGCAGTGCTAGAGACGGATCTGGCGCCGCGAACACCGGGGAGCTGTTTTTT. It specifies CSARDGSGAANTGELFF.

This clonotype occurred a few times. J is TRBJ1-6 and V is TRBV30; D might be TRBD1 (6 bases). CDR1 is GTSNPN, CDR2 SVGIG, per germline (reference sequence). The CDR3 has 14 residues. V was trimmed by 0 bases and J by 10 bases, leaving 13 bases between them. The CDR3 region is CAWSVQKGGSPLHF. The CDR3 DNA reads as TGTGCCTGGAGTGTTCAGAAGGGGGGCTCACCCCTCCACTTT.

This clonotype was observed a handful of times. The gene calls are TRBV6-5 and TRBJ1-2, with D possibly TRBD1 on 6 matching bases. V was clipped by 8 bases and J by 2 bases, with 24 bases between them. CDR1 is MNHEY and CDR2 is SVGAGI in the germline V gene. This CDR3 spans 17 amino acids. CDR3 coding DNA: TGTGCCAGCCTCAGAAAATTTGCGGGGGCGCGGAACTATGGCTACACCTTC. This gives the protein CASLRKFAGARNYGYTF.

The chain couples TRBV20-1 to TRBJ1-5; D is ambiguous. Germline V gene sequence: CDR1 DFQATT, CDR2 SNEGSKA (reference sequence). This CDR3 region has 18 residues. The germline V and J ends were trimmed by 1 base and 2 bases, with 21 bases remaining between them. In DNA form, the CDR3 reads TGCAGTGCTAGAGTACCTGGACTCTCTCTTATTGGCAATCAGCCCCAGCATTTT. Translation gives CSARVPGLSLIGNQPQHF.

The rearrangement uses TRBV11-2 and TRBJ1-6; the D gene is possibly TRBD1 (6 bases). Germline CDR1 reads SGHAT; CDR2 reads FQNNGV. V dropped 2 bases and J dropped 7 bases, with 18 bases sitting between them. The CDR3 is 17 residues long. This CDR3 reads CASSLLVTGRKNSPLHF. The CDR3 DNA reads TGTGCCAGCAGCTTACTAGTCACAGGGAGGAAAAATTCACCCCTCCACTTT. Full variable domain (rest looked up from reference TRBV11-2 and TRBJ1-6): EAGVAQSPRYKIIEKRQSVAFWCNPISGHATLYWYQQILGQGPKLLIQFQNNGVVDDSQLPKDRFSAERLKGVDSTLKIQPAKLEDSAVYLCASSLLVTGRKNSPLHFGNGTRLTVT.